These 9 T cell receptor beta chains originate from one sample sequenced in a study of HIV-infected patients and healthy controls. TCRdb recomputed calls from the 5' RACE reads with MiXCR, one row per CDR3 protein. The sample shows tens of thousands of distinct CDR3 sequences, under 25% of them seen only once. The specimen was CD4+ T cells from blood. Receptor source: a human donor in good health.

At least ten counts were recorded for this clonotype. This chain connects TRBV20-1 to TRBJ1-1; D possibly corresponds to TRBD1 (5 bases). The CDR3 is 11 residues long. CDR1 is DFQATT and CDR2 is SNEGSKA in the germline V gene (reference sequence). Trimming cost V 5 bases and J 4 bases, with 8 bases left between them. The CDR3 spells CSAPGTTEAFF. DNA for the CDR3: TGCAGTGCTCCCGGGACCACTGAAGCTTTCTTT.

This clonotype came up many times. The rearrangement joins TRBV6-2 or TRBV6-3 to TRBJ2-1; TRBD2 matches 9 bases. The germline CDR1 and CDR2 sequences are MNHEY and SVGEGT. The CDR3 runs 14 residues. V shed 9 bases, J shed 7 bases, and the junction held 10 bases outside the gene matches. CDR3 nucleotides: TGTGCCAGTGCCACGAGCGGGGGGTCTAATGAGCAGTTCTTC. This translates into CASATSGGSNEQFF.

This clonotype was picked up many times. The chain joins TRBV6-5 to TRBJ1-1; D is uncertain. Trimming pared 10 bases from V and 0 bases from J, leaving 12 bases between. The germline V gene encodes CDR1 MNHEY and CDR2 SVGAGI. The CDR3 is 13 amino acids. The CDR3 DNA follows: TGTGCCATCCAAAAACAGATGAACACTGAAGCTTTCTTT. Protein: CAIQKQMNTEAFF.

The rearrangement uses TRBV24-1 and TRBJ2-1; TRBD2 aligns across 8 bases. The V gene end was trimmed by 3 bases and the J gene end by 5 bases; junction bases not matched to a gene: 5. Germline V gene sequence: CDR1 KGHDR, CDR2 SFDVKD. This CDR3 contains 15 residues. The CDR3 DNA follows: TGTGCCACCAGTGATCCAGCGGGAGCTAACAATGAGCAGTTCTTC. Translating it yields CATSDPAGANNEQFF.

This clonotype came up many times. The rearrangement uses TRBV12-3 or TRBV12-4 and TRBJ2-5, with D perhaps being TRBD1 or TRBD2 (6 bases each). The CDR3 consists of 17 residues. Trimming shortened V by 5 bases and J by 3 bases, and 22 bases separated the two germline ends. The CDR3 nucleotides are TGTGCCAGCAGTCTAGAAGGCATCGGGGGCCGAGAAGAGACCCAGTACTTC. Protein product: CASSLEGIGGREETQYF.

This clonotype was observed a handful of times. The CDR3 sequence is CASSGDGETEAFF. In DNA, the CDR3 is TGTGCCAGCAGTGGGGACGGTGAGACTGAAGCTTTCTTT. This chain links TRBV2 with TRBJ1-1, with D possibly matching TRBD1 (5 bases). This CDR3 is 13 amino acids long. V was pared by 4 bases and J by 5 bases, with 11 bases between. Germline CDR1 is SNHLY and CDR2 is FYNNEI.

This clonotype was counted between two and nine times. This chain uses TRBV30 with TRBJ2-2, with D possibly TRBD1 on 6 matching bases. The germline gives CDR1 GTSNPN, CDR2 SVGIG (reference sequence). Trimming stripped 1 base from V and 2 bases from J, with 14 bases between. The length of the CDR3 is 16 residues. The CDR3 loop reads CAWSDLEQGNTGELFF. Written as DNA, the CDR3 is TGTGCCTGGAGTGACCTCGAACAGGGTAACACCGGGGAGCTGTTTTTT.

This chain joins TRBV14 and TRBJ1-2; no reliable D call. The V gene's germline CDR1 is SGHDN and CDR2 FVKESK. V lost 0 bases, J lost 8 bases, and 16 bases lay in between. CDR3 length equals 15 residues. The CDR3 DNA follows: TGTGCCAGCAGCCAAGATGTGGTGGGCCGTAAGGGCTACACCTTC. As protein: CASSQDVVGRKGYTF.

This clonotype was counted a few times. The CDR3: CSAGTGAAEKLFF. The CDR3 nucleotides read TGCAGCGCCGGGACAGGGGCGGCTGAAAAACTGTTTTTT. This chain links TRBV29-1 with TRBJ1-4; the match to TRBD1 covers 10 bases. With 7 bases clipped from V and 7 bases from J, the junction kept 6 bases outside the gene matches. The CDR3 runs to 13 residues. Looked up from germline, CDR1 is SQVTM and CDR2 is ANQGSEA.